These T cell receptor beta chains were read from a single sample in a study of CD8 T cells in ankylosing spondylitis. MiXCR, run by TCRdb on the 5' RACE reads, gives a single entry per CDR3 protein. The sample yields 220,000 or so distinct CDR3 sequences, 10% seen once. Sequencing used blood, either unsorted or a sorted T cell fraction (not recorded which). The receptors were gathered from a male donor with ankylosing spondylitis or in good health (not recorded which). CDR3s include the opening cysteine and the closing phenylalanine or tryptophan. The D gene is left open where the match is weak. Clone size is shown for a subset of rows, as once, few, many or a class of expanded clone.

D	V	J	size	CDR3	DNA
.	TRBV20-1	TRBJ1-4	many	CSASGAIGEKLFF	TGCAGTGCTAGTGGGGCGATTGGGGAAAAACTGTTTTTT
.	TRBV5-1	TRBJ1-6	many	CASSLGGLGSPLHF	TGCGCCAGCAGCTTAGGAGGGTTGGGATCACCCCTCCACTTT
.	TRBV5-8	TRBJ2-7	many	CASSGIQSSYEQYF	TGTGCCAGCAGCGGCATTCAGAGCTCCTACGAGCAGTACTTC
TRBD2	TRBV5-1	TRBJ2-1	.	CASSLVPSGGASNEQFF	TGCGCCAGCAGCTTGGTTCCTAGCGGGGGGGCTTCAAATGAGCAGTTCTTC
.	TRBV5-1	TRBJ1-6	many	CASSLDLLNNSPLHF	TGCGCCAGCAGCTTGGACCTCTTAAATAATTCACCCCTCCACTTT
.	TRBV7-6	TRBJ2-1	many	CASSFLGGPLNEQFF	TGTGCCAGCAGCTTTTTGGGGGGACCCTTGAATGAGCAGTTCTTC
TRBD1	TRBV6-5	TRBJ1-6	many	CASSYRSGTGVESPLHF	TGTGCCAGCAGTTATCGCTCCGGGACAGGGGTCGAGTCACCCCTCCACTTT
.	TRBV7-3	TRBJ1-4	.	CASSLSGTENEKLFF	TGTGCCAGCAGCTTATCGGGGACTGAAAATGAAAAACTGTTTTTT
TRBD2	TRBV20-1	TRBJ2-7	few	CSARFPAGESYEQYF	TGCAGTGCTAGGTTCCCAGCGGGGGAATCCTACGAGCAGTACTTC
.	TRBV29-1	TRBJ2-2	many	CSVEGQNTGELFF	TGCAGCGTTGAAGGACAGAACACCGGGGAGCTGTTTTTT
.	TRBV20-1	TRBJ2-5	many	CSARGLNAQQETQYF	TGCAGTGCTAGAGGTCTAAACGCCCAACAAGAGACCCAGTACTTC
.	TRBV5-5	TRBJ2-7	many	CASSLEARLYEQYF	TGTGCCAGCAGCTTGGAGGCGAGACTGTACGAGCAGTACTTC
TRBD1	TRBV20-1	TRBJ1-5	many	CSAPLLTGTQPQHF	TGCAGTGCTCCTCTTTTGACAGGGACTCAGCCCCAGCATTTT
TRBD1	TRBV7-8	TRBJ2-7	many	CASSSTGLGATYEQYF	TGTGCCAGCAGCTCGACAGGGTTGGGGGCCACCTACGAGCAGTACTTC
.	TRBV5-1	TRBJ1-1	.	CASSLGQQNTEAFF	TGCGCCAGCAGCTTGGGGCAGCAGAACACTGAAGCTTTCTTT
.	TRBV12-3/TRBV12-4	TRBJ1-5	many	CASSLMADNQPQHF	TGTGCCAGCAGTTTAATGGCAGACAATCAGCCCCAGCATTTT
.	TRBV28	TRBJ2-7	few	CASSFRSGEQYF	TGTGCCAGCAGTTTTCGCAGTGGCGAGCAGTACTTC
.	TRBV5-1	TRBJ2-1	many	CASSIQVGPNEQFF	TGCGCCAGCAGCATCCAGGTCGGTCCGAATGAGCAGTTCTTC
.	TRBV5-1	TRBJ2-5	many	CASSTGQIQETQYF	TGCGCCAGCAGCACCGGACAGATACAAGAGACCCAGTACTTC
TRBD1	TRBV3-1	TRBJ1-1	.	CASSRAVQGRGSEAFF	TGTGCCAGCAGCCGGGCCGTACAGGGGCGAGGTTCTGAAGCTTTCTTT
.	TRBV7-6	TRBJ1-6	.	CASSPGGGLGIAPLHF	TGTGCCAGCAGCCCCGGGGGGGGGCTTGGGATCGCACCCCTCCACTTT
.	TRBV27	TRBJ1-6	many	CASSLSGETRGSPLHF	TGTGCCAGCAGTTTATCGGGGGAGACAAGGGGTTCACCCCTCCACTTT
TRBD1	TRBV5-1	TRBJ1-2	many	CASSLDGTGGHGYTF	TGCGCCAGCAGCTTAGACGGGACAGGGGGCCATGGCTACACCTTC
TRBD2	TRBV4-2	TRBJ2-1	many	CASSSGLVTHFEQFF	TGTGCCAGCAGCTCCGGACTAGTCACCCACTTTGAGCAGTTCTTC
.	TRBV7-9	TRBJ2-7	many	CASSSRRTEYEQYF	TGTGCCAGCAGCTCAAGACGGACGGAATACGAGCAGTACTTC
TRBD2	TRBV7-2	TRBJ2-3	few	CASSTSGGRTDTQYF	TGTGCCAGCAGCACCAGCGGGGGGCGCACAGATACGCAGTATTTT
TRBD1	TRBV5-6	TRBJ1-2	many	CASRTDRLYGYTF	TGTGCCAGCAGAACGGACAGGCTCTATGGCTACACCTTC